The entry below describes one T cell receptor beta chain. This entry belongs to a study of Ad26.COV2.S vaccination and SARS-CoV-2 variants. At the level of the study: In the study, Ad26.COV2.S was injected intramuscularly once, or twice 56 days apart.

As to treatment: 19 received Ad26.COV2.S at low or high dose, single or two shots; roughly five received placebo; per-sample allocation not given. Specimens were obtained on day 63 following the first vaccine or placebo injection. As its vector, the vaccine had Ad26, which expressed Wuhan-strain SARS-CoV-2 spike. Per germline, CDR1 SGHAT and CDR2 FQNNGV. The V and J ends lost 3 bases and 7 bases, in that order; junction bases with no gene match: 6. This CDR3 has 14 amino acids. Method: immunoSEQ multiplex PCR; TCRdb's copy keeps in-frame clones and lacks some. The sample holds about 680,000 clones, 89% seen once.

The gene calls are TRBV11-2 and TRBJ1-5; 7 positions match TRBD1. The receptor comes from a person between 18 and 59 years old who received the Ad26.COV2.S COVID-19 vaccine or a placebo. This specimen consisted of peripheral blood, obtained in a trial of Ad26.COV2.S vaccine versus placebo. CDR3 protein: CASSFTGVKQPQHF. The CDR3 DNA sequence: TGTGCCAGCAGCTTCACAGGGGTTAAGCAGCCCCAGCATTTT.